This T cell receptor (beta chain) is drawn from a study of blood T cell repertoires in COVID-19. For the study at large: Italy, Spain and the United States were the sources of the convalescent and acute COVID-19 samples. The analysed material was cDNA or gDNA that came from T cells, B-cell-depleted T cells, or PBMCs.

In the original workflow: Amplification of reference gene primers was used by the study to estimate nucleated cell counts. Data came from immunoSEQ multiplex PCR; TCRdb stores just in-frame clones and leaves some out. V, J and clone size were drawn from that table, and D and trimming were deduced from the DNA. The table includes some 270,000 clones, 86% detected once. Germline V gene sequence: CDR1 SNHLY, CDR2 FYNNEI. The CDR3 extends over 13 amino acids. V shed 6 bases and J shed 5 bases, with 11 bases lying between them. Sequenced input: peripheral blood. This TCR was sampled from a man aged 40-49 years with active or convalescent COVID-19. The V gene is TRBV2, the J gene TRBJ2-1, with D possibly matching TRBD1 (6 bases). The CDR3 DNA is TGTGCCAGCAGGGGGGACATTAACAATGAGCAGTTCTTC. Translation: CASRGDINNEQFF.